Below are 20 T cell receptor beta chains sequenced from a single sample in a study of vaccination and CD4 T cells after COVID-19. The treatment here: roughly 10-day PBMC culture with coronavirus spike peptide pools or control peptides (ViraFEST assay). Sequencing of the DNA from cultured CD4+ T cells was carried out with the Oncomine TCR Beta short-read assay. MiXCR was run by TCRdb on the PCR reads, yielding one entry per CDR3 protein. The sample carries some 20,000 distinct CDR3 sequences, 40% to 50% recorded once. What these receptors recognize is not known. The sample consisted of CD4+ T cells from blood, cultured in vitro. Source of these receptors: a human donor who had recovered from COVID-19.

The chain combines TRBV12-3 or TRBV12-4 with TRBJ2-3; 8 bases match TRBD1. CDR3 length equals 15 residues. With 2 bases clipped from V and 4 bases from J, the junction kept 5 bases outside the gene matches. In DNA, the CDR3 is TGTGCCAGCAGTTTAAACGGACAGGGCGCAGATACGCAGTATTTT. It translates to CASSLNGQGADTQYF.

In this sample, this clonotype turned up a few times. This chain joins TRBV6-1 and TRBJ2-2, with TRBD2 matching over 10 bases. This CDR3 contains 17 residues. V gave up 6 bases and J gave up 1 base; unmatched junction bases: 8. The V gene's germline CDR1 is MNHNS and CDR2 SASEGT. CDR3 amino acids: CASSESWTSGNTGELFF. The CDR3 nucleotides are TGTGCCAGCAGCGAATCATGGACTAGCGGGAACACCGGGGAGCTGTTTTTT.

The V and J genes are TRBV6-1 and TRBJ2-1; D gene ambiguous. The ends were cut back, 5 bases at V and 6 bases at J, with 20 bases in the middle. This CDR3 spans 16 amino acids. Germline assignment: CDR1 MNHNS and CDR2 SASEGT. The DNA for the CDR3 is TGTGCCAGCAGTCGCGACGGCCCCGATTCCCGCAATGAGCAGTTCTTC. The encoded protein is CASSRDGPDSRNEQFF.

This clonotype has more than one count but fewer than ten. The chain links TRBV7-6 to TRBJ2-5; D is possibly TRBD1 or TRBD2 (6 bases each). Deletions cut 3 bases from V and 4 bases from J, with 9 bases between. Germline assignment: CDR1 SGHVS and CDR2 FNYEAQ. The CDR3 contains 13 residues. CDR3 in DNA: TGTGCCAGCAGCTTTGAGGGGGGAGAGACCCAGTACTTC. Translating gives CASSFEGGETQYF.

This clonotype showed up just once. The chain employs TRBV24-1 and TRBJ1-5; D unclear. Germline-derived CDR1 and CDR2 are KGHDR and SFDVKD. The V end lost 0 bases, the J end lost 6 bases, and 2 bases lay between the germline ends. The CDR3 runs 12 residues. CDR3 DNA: TGTGCCACCAGTGATTTGGGTCAGCCCCAGCATTTT. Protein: CATSDLGQPQHF.

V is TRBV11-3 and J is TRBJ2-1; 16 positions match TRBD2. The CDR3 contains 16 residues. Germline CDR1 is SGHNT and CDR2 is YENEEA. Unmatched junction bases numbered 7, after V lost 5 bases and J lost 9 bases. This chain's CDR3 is CASSAGTSGRAGEQFF. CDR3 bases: TGTGCCAGCAGCGCCGGGACTAGCGGGAGGGCTGGTGAGCAGTTCTTC.

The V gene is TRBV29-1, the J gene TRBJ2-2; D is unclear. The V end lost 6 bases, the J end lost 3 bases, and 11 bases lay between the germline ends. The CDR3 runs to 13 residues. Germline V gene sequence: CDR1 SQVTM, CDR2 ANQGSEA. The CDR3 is CSVDRDDTGELFF. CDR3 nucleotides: TGCAGCGTGGATAGGGATGACACCGGGGAGCTGTTTTTT.

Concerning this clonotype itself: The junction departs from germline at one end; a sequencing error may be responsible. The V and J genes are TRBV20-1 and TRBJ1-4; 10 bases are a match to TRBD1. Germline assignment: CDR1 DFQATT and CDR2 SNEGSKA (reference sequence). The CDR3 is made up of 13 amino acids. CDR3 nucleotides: TGCAGTGCTCGGACAGGGGGGTATGAAAAGCTGTTTTTT. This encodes CSARTGGYEKLFF.

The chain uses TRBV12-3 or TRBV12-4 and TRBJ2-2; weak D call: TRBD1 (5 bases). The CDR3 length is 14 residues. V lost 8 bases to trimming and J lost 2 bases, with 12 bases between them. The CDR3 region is CASDETVNTGELFF. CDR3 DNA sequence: TGTGCCAGCGACGAGACAGTTAACACCGGGGAGCTGTTTTTT.

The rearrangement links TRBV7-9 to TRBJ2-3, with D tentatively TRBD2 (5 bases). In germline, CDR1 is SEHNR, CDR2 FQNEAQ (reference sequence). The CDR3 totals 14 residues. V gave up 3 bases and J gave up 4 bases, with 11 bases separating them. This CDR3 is CASSFMGEADTQYF. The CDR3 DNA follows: TGTGCCAGCAGCTTTATGGGAGAGGCAGATACGCAGTATTTT. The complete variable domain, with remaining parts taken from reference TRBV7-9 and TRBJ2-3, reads DTGVSQNPRHKITKRGQNVTFRCDPISEHNRLYWYRQTLGQGPEFLTYFQNEAQLEKSRLLSDRFSAERPKGSFSTLEIQRTEQGDSAMYLCASSFMGEADTQYFGPGTRLTVL.

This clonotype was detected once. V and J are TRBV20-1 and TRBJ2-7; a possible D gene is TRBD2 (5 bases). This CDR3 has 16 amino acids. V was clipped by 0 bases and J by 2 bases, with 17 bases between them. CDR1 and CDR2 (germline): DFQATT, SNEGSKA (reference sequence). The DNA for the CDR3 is TGCAGTGCTAGAGATCCGGGGAAAGCGGAGCCCTACGAGCAGTACTTC. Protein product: CSARDPGKAEPYEQYF.

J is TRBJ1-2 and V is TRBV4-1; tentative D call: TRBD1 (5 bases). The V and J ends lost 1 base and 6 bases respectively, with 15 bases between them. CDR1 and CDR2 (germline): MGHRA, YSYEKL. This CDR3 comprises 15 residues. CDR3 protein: CASSQVARQGNGYTF. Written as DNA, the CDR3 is TGCGCCAGCAGCCAAGTAGCGAGGCAGGGCAATGGCTACACCTTC.

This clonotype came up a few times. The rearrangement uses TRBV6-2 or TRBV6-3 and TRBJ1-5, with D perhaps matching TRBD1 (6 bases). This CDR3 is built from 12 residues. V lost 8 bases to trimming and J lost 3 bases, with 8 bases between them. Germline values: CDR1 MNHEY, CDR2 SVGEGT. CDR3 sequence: CASHRVNQPQHF. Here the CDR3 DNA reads TGTGCCAGCCACAGGGTCAATCAGCCCCAGCATTTT.

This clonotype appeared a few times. CDR3 region: CASSLMGFRIGYTF. Written as DNA, the CDR3 is TGTGCCAGTAGCCTGATGGGATTCAGGATTGGCTACACCTTC. V usage is TRBV19 and J usage is TRBJ1-2; D unclear. Germline V gene lookup returns CDR1 LNHDA and CDR2 SQIVND (reference sequence). The CDR3 totals 14 residues. The V gene lost 6 bases and the J gene lost 7 bases, with 18 bases spanning the gap.

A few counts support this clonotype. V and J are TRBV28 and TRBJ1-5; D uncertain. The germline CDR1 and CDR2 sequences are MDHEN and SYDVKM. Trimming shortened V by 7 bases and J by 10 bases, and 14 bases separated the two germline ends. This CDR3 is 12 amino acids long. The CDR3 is CASTRRVGPQHF. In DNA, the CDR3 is TGTGCCAGCACCCGTCGGGTAGGCCCCCAGCATTTT.

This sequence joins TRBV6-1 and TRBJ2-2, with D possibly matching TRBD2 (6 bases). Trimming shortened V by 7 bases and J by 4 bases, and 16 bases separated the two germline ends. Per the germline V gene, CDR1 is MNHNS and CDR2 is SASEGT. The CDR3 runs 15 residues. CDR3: CASTTTGVSTGELFF. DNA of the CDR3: TGTGCCAGCACCACGACGGGAGTTAGCACCGGGGAGCTGTTTTTT.

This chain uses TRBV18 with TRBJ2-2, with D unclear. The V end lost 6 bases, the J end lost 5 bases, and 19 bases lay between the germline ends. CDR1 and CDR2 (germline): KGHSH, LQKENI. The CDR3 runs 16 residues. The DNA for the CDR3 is TGTGCCAGCTCTAGTCCGCTATACAGAGGAACCGGGGAGCTGTTTTTT. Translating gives CASSSPLYRGTGELFF.

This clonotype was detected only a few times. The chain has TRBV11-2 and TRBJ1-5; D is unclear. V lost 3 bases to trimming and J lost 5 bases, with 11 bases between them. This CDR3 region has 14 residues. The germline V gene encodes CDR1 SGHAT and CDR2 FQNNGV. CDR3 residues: CASSFSGFDQPQHF. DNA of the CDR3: TGTGCCAGCAGCTTCTCAGGCTTTGATCAGCCCCAGCATTTT.

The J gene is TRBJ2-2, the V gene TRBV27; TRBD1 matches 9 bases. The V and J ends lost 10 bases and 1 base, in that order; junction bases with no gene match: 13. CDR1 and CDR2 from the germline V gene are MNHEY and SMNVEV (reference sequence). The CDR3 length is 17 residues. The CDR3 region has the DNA TGTGCCACCGGCCGGGACAGGGTCCGCTTGAACACCGGGGAGCTGTTTTTT. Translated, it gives CATGRDRVRLNTGELFF.

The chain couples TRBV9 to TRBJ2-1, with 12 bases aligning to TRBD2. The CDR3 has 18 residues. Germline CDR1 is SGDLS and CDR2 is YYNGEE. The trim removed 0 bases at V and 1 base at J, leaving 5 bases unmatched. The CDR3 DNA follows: TGTGCCAGCAGCGTAGACCTAGCGGGAGGGTTATCCTACAATGAGCAGTTCTTC. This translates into CASSVDLAGGLSYNEQFF.